These T cell receptor beta chains were read from a single sample in a study of blood T cell repertoires in COVID-19. Only in-frame clones appear in the TCRdb table, and some are missing; sequencing was by immunoSEQ multiplex PCR. This sample yields hundreds of thousands of clones, of which approximately 86% are seen a single time; under 3% belongs to the top ten. The sample comprised peripheral blood. The receptors originated from a human donor in a cohort sampled during active COVID-19. Both conserved end residues are part of each CDR3. A D gene is named only where the DNA matches it firmly. Some rows mark clone size as missing; the rest say once, few, many or name a class of expanded clone.

v_call,j_call,d_call,clone_size,cdr3_nt,cdr3_aa
TRBV12-5,TRBJ1-1,TRBD1,few,TGTGCTAGTGGTCCTGGGACAGGGCTCACTGAAGCTTTCTTT,CASGPGTGLTEAFF
TRBV28,TRBJ1-3,.,few,TGTGCCAGCAACAACGAGGTTTCTGGAAACACCATATATTTT,CASNNEVSGNTIYF
TRBV5-6,TRBJ2-7,.,few,TGTGCCAGCAGCCACTCGAACCTTGAGGACGAGCAGTACTTC,CASSHSNLEDEQYF
TRBV7-3,TRBJ2-1,.,.,TGTGCCAGCAGCTTTTCCAGGATCAATGAGCAGTTCTTC,CASSFSRINEQFF
TRBV13,TRBJ2-7,.,.,TGTGCCAGCAGCCTGACAGGTTTCTACGAGCAGTACTTC,CASSLTGFYEQYF
TRBV6-4,TRBJ2-6,.,.,TGTGCCAGCAGCGCCTCGACCCTCCAGGCCCACGTCCTGACTTTC,CASSASTLQAHVLTF
TRBV4-2,TRBJ2-1,TRBD2,few,TGTGCCAGCAGCCAAGATGAAGCGGGACGGGCCTACAATGAGCAGTTCTTC,CASSQDEAGRAYNEQFF
TRBV5-1,TRBJ2-7,.,once,TGCGCCAGCAGCTTGGCCGGACAAGCCTACGAGCAGTACTTC,CASSLAGQAYEQYF
TRBV19,TRBJ1-2,.,.,TGTGCCACCCGACAGGTCTATGGCTACACCTTC,CATRQVYGYTF
TRBV19,TRBJ2-5,.,.,TGTGCCAGTAGTGCGGGGTTGGAGACCCAGTACTTC,CASSAGLETQYF
TRBV5-1,TRBJ2-7,.,once,TGCGCCAGCAGCTTGGCCGGGTTTCACTCCTACGAGCAGTACTTC,CASSLAGFHSYEQYF
TRBV2,TRBJ2-1,.,.,TGTGCCAGCAGTGAAGCGGGCAGGCTCAATGAGCAGTTCTTC,CASSEAGRLNEQFF
TRBV11-2,TRBJ2-3,TRBD2,few,TGTGCCAGCAGTTCCGGGACTAGACCTAGCACAGATACGCAGTATTTT,CASSSGTRPSTDTQYF
TRBV7-2,TRBJ2-1,.,.,TGTGCCAGCAGCTCATCAGGACAGTACAATGAGCAGTTCTTC,CASSSSGQYNEQFF
TRBV7-9,TRBJ2-3,.,.,TGTGCCAGCAGCCGGGGGACAGATACGCAGTATTTT,CASSRGTDTQYF
TRBV4-1,TRBJ2-1,TRBD2,.,TGCGCCAGCAGCCAAACTAGCGGGGCCTCAGATGAGCAGTTCTTC,CASSQTSGASDEQFF
TRBV5-1,TRBJ2-3,.,.,TGCGCCAGCAGCTTTAGGCAGGGGACAGATACGCAGTATTTT,CASSFRQGTDTQYF